One and the same sample provided the 26 T cell receptor delta chains below, sequenced in a study of gamma delta lymphoproliferative disorders and STAT genes. TCRdb fed the multiplex PCR reads to CATT. Of about 130 delta-chain clones listed, 4.6% are singletons. The receptor sequences were amplified from genomic DNA of peripheral blood mononuclear cells. Sequencing was done on a sample of blood. The receptors stem from a human donor with gamma-delta T-cell large granular lymphocyte leukemia.

This clone is medium-sized in the sample. It is likely a read error: a sequence one base away is far more abundant. The identical CDR3 is also encoded by other nucleotide sequences in the sample. The V call is TRDV2, the J call TRDJ3; 13 bases are a match to TRDD3. Germline CDR1 reads GEAIGNYY; CDR2 reads EKD. The CDR3 runs 21 residues. CDR3 bases: TGTGCCTGTGACACCCTACTGGGGGATACGGAGGACTCCTGGGACACCCGGCAGATGTTTTTC. It specifies CACDTLLGDTEDSWDTRQMFF.

To note about this clone: At one end the junction does not follow the germline gene, possibly because of a read error. V usage is TRDV2 and J usage is TRDJ1; 9 bases match TRDD3. CDR1 and CDR2 (germline): GEAIGNYY, EKD. The CDR3 is 19 residues long. The CDR3 nucleotides read TGTGCCTGTGGCACCTTATTGGGGGATATGCGTAGTAACACCGATAAACTCATCTTT. Protein: CACGTLLGDMRSNTDKLIF.

The rearrangement joins TRDV1 to TRDJ1; the match to TRDD3 covers 7 bases. The better agreement between TRDJ2 and the DNA end casts doubt on the J call. The CDR3 is made up of 19 amino acids. CDR1 is TSWWSYY, CDR2 QGS, per germline. For the CDR3, the DNA is TGTGCTCTTGGGGAACTATCTTTATACTGGGGATTGAGAACCGATAAACTCTTCTTT. This codes for CALGELSLYWGLRTDKLFF.

About this clone: A read error may explain this, as a much larger clone is one base away. At the DNA level, this CDR3 is encoded by other sequences in the same sample as well. The chain combines TRDV2 with TRDJ1, with 10 bases that match TRDD3. Unmatched junction bases numbered 8, after V lost 0 bases and J lost 2 bases. From germline, CDR1 is GEAIGNYY and CDR2 EKD. The CDR3 spans 17 residues. Here the CDR3 DNA reads TGTGCCTGTGACACCCTACTGGGGGATTTAGGGACCGATAAACTCATCTTT. Amino acids: CACDTLLGDLGTDKLIF.

This clone counts as hyperexpanded. The same CDR3 is also encoded by other DNA sequences in this sample. V usage is TRDV2 and J usage is TRDJ3; 13 bases align to TRDD3. J gave up 0 bases and V 0 bases, and 7 bases lay outside the gene matches. CDR1 and CDR2 from the germline V gene are GEAIGNYY and EKD. The CDR3 is made up of 21 amino acids. The CDR3 sequence is CACDTLLGDTEDSWDTRQMFF. In nucleotides, the CDR3 is TGTGCCTGTGACACCCTACTGGGGGATACGGAGGACTCCTGGGACACCCGACAGATGTTTTTC.

This clone is classed as medium-sized. Since a far larger clone is one base different, this is likely a read error. The sample carries other DNA sequences with the same CDR3. This chain links TRDV2 with TRDJ1; 9 positions agree with TRDD3. The trim removed 0 bases at V and 0 bases at J, leaving 13 bases unmatched. This CDR3 has 19 amino acids. Germline V lookup: CDR1 GEAIGNYY, CDR2 EKD. Here the CDR3 DNA reads TGTGCCTGTGACACCTTACTAGGGGATACGCGTAGTAACACCGATAAACTCATCTTT. Residues: CACDTLLGDTRSNTDKLIF.

This clone is labeled medium-sized. A read error is likely here: a far larger clone is one base away. The sample carries other DNA sequences with the same CDR3. The CDR3 DNA sequence: TGTGCCTGTGACACCCTACTGGGGGATACGGAGGACTCCTGGGATACCCGACAGATGTTTTTC. Residues: CACDTLLGDTEDSWDTRQMFF. J is TRDJ3 and V is TRDV2, with 13 bases lining up with TRDD3. The CDR3 length is 21 residues. Looked up from germline, CDR1 is GEAIGNYY and CDR2 is EKD.

By sample fraction, this clone is medium-sized. A far larger clone is a single base away, which makes a read error likely. The chain links TRDV2 to TRDJ1, with TRDD3 matching over 13 bases. Looked up from germline, CDR1 is GEAIGNYY and CDR2 is EKD. The CDR3 extends over 19 amino acids. For the CDR3, the DNA is TGTGCCTGTAACACCTTACTGGGGGATACGCGTAGTAACACCGATAAACTCATCTTT. Protein sequence: CACNTLLGDTRSNTDKLIF.

Worth noting for this clone: Given a much more abundant clone one base away, this may be a read error. The chain recombines TRDV1 with TRDJ1; 7 bases agree with TRDD3. Trimming took 0 bases from V and 2 from J; bases not matched to a gene: 15. Per germline, CDR1 TSWWSYY and CDR2 QGS. CDR3 length: 19 residues. The CDR3 nucleotides read TGTGCTCTTGGGGAACTATCCTTATACTGGGGATCGAGAACCGATAAACTCATCTTT. It is translated as CALGELSLYWGSRTDKLIF.

This clone is medium-sized (0.01 to 0.1%) within its sample. One base separates it from a far larger clone, so it is likely a read error. The CDR3 spells CACDTLLGDTRSNTDKFIF. The CDR3 bases are TGTGCCTGTGACACCTTACTGGGGGATACGCGTAGTAACACCGATAAATTCATCTTT. The chain couples TRDV2 to TRDJ1, with 13 bases matching TRDD3. Germline CDR1 GEAIGNYY, CDR2 EKD. The CDR3 loop spans 19 amino acids.

This clone is termed medium-sized. A far larger clone is one nucleotide away, so this likely arose from a read error. V usage is TRDV2 and J usage is TRDJ1, with TRDD3 matching over 13 bases. Germline CDR1 reads GEAIGNYY; CDR2 reads EKD. The CDR3 is 19 residues long. V dropped 0 bases and J dropped 0; count of bases not matched to a gene: 9. The CDR3 region has the DNA TGTGCCTGTGACACCTTACTGGGGGATACGCGTAGTGACACCGATAAACTCATCTTT. Its protein is CACDTLLGDTRSDTDKLIF.

By proportion, this clone is medium-sized. A far larger clone is one base from this, pointing to a likely read error. This sample also contains other DNA sequences that code for the same CDR3. The chain recombines TRDV2 with TRDJ3; 12 bases line up with TRDD3. CDR3 length: 21 residues. V lost 0 bases to trimming and J lost 0 bases; unmatched junction nucleotides: 8. Germline V CDR1 and CDR2: GEAIGNYY, EKD. The CDR3 is CACDTLLGDTEDSWDTRQMFF. CDR3 DNA sequence: TGTGCCTGTGACACCCTACTGGGGGATACAGAGGACTCCTGGGACACCCGACAGATGTTTTTC.

This clone counts as medium-sized (0.01 to 0.1%). A far larger clone is just one base off, so this is likely a read error. The chain carries TRDV2 and TRDJ1, with 8 bases matching TRDD3. This CDR3 has 19 amino acids. V shed 0 bases and J 0 bases; nucleotides not matched to a gene: 14. CDR1 is GEAIGNYY, CDR2 EKD, per germline. The CDR3 here is CACDTLLRDTRSNTDKLIF. As DNA, the CDR3 is TGTGCCTGTGACACCTTACTGAGGGATACGCGTAGTAACACCGATAAACTCATCTTT.

This clone was seen many times. The chain combines TRDV2 with TRDJ3, with D perhaps TRDD3 (6 bases). Between the trimmed V and J ends, which lost 5 bases and 0 bases, there was a span of 16 bases. This CDR3 contains 18 residues. Germline values: CDR1 GEAIGNYY, CDR2 EKD. The CDR3 here is CACGPLGVYSWDTRQMFF. CDR3 in DNA: TGTGCCTGTGGCCCGTTGGGGGTTTACTCCTGGGACACCCGACAGATGTTTTTC.

Worth noting for this clone: The protein that TCRdb holds for this DNA derives from a much larger clone and differs from the translated DNA at residues 14 and 15, which likely indicates a read error; the protein shown here is translated from the DNA. The V gene is TRDV2, the J gene TRDJ1, with 13 positions matching TRDD3. This CDR3 comprises 19 residues. With 0 bases clipped from V and 7 bases from J, the junction kept 16 bases outside the gene matches. Germline loops: CDR1 GEAIGNYY, CDR2 EKD. The CDR3 DNA follows: TGTGCCTGTGACACCTTACTGGGGGATACGCGTAGTAACATCGGTAAACTCATCTTT. Its translation: CACDTLLGDTRSNIGKLIF.

This clone rates as medium-sized. A far larger clone differs by one base, so this is likely a read error. Other DNA variants within this sample encode the same CDR3. This chain joins TRDV2 and TRDJ3; 13 bases are shared with TRDD3. This CDR3 is 21 amino acids long. J was trimmed by 4 bases and V by 0 bases; bases with no gene match: 11. Germline assignment: CDR1 GEAIGNYY and CDR2 EKD. DNA for the CDR3: TGTGCCTGTGACACCCTACTGGGGGATACGGAGGACTCTTGGGACACCCGACAGATGTTTTTC. Amino acids: CACDTLLGDTEDSWDTRQMFF.

This clone rates as medium-sized. The chain employs TRDV1 and TRDJ1, with TRDD3 matching over 9 bases. The V gene's germline CDR1 is TSWWSYY and CDR2 QGS. The CDR3 has 23 residues. J gave up 0 bases and V 5 bases, and 28 bases lay outside the gene matches. CDR3 DNA sequence: TGTGCTCTTGGGAAGCCACCTACCCCTCTGGCCTCTGGGGGATCCTTTTACACCGATAAACTCATCTTT. Protein product: CALGKPPTPLASGGSFYTDKLIF.

Relative to its sample, this clone is medium-sized (0.01 to 0.1%). This likely traces to a read error, being one base from a far larger clone. The V gene is TRDV2, the J gene TRDJ3; 13 positions match TRDD3. Germline CDR1 and CDR2: GEAIGNYY and EKD. The CDR3 has 21 residues. This CDR3 is CACDTLLGDTEDSWDARQMFF. DNA for the CDR3: TGTGCCTGTGACACCCTACTGGGGGATACGGAGGACTCCTGGGACGCCCGACAGATGTTTTTC.

Turning to this clone: A far larger clone is just one base off, so this is likely a read error. The sample carries other DNA sequences with the same CDR3. This rearrangement joins TRDV2 to TRDJ1; TRDD3 matches at 11 bases. V shed 0 bases and J 2 bases; nucleotides not matched to a gene: 19. There are 21 residues in the CDR3. CDR1 and CDR2 (germline): GEAIGNYY, EKD. The CDR3 DNA reads TGTGCCTGTGACACCGTGTCTACGGGGGTGGGGGATACGATGTATACCGATAAACTCATCTTT. Encoded protein: CACDTVSTGVGDTMYTDKLIF.

The chain combines TRDV1 with TRDJ1, with 7 bases fitting TRDD3. TCRdb does not report a J gene; here it was assigned by matching the DNA to germline references. With V trimmed by 0 bases and J by 0 bases, 7 bases remained unmatched. Per germline, CDR1 TSWWSYY and CDR2 QGS. The length of the CDR3 is 17 residues. This CDR3 reads CALGELWGTPYTDKLIF. For the CDR3, the DNA is TGTGCTCTTGGGGAACTATGGGGGACCCCTTACACCGATAAACTCATCTTT.

Within the sample, this clone is medium-sized (0.01 to 0.1%). This same CDR3 is encoded by further DNA sequences in the sample. The chain recombines TRDV2 with TRDJ1; TRDD3 agrees at 10 bases. Germline CDR1 reads GEAIGNYY; CDR2 reads EKD. The CDR3 totals 17 residues. The J segment lost 2 bases and the V segment lost 0 bases, leaving 8 bases of the junction unmatched. The CDR3: CACDTLLGDLGTDKLIF. Here the CDR3 DNA reads TGTGCCTGTGACACCTTACTGGGGGATTTAGGGACCGATAAACTCATCTTT.

Judged by abundance, this clone is medium-sized. A read error is likely here: a far larger clone is one base away. The chain couples TRDV2 to TRDJ1, with 13 bases that match TRDD3. CDR3 length: 19 residues. The V gene's germline CDR1 is GEAIGNYY and CDR2 EKD. V lost 0 bases and J lost 0; bases outside the gene matches: 9. The chain's CDR3 is CACDTLLGDTCSNTDKLIF. The CDR3 nucleotides read TGTGCCTGTGACACCTTACTGGGGGATACGTGTAGTAACACCGATAAACTCATCTTT.

Sample share makes this clone medium-sized. It differs at one base from a far larger clone, so likely a read error. CDR3 sequence: CACDTLLGDMRSNTDKLIF. For the CDR3, the DNA is TGTGCCTGTGACACCTTACTGGGGGATATGCGTAGTAACACCGATAAACTCATCTTT. V is TRDV2 and J is TRDJ1; TRDD3 aligns across 11 bases. The CDR3 has 19 amino acids. J lost 0 bases, V lost 0 bases, and 11 bases had no gene match. From germline, CDR1 is GEAIGNYY and CDR2 EKD.

V is TRDV2 and J is TRDJ1, with 7 positions matching TRDD3. Germline-derived CDR1 and CDR2 are GEAIGNYY and EKD. V trimming: 3 bases; J trimming: 0 bases; junction bases outside the gene matches: 6. The CDR3 is made up of 15 amino acids. CDR3 bases: TGTGCCTGTGACGAACTTACTGGGGACACCGATAAACTCATCTTT. Translation: CACDELTGDTDKLIF.

Only a few counts were recorded for this clone. The protein recorded in TCRdb matches a much larger clone and deviates from this DNA's translation at residue 9, suggesting a read error; the protein here is obtained by translating the DNA. This chain joins TRDV2 and TRDJ3; 8 bases are shared with TRDD3. CDR1 is GEAIGNYY and CDR2 is EKD in the germline V gene. The CDR3 totals 21 residues. The CDR3 bases are TGTGCCTGTGACACCCTACTGGGGGGTACGGAGGACTCCTGGGACACCCGACAAATGTTTTTC. It specifies CACDTLLGGTEDSWDTRQMFF.

By its share, this clone is medium-sized. This sample includes further DNA sequences coding for the same CDR3. The CDR3 is CASLCLPTIRRLLGDLGTDKLIF. CDR3 DNA sequence: TGTGCTTCATTGTGCCTTCCTACGATACGACGGCTACTGGGGGATTTAGGGACCGATAAACTCATCTTT. The J gene was recorded as TRDJ1; no V gene was called; the listed D gene, TRDD3, was not tested against the DNA. The CDR3 is 23 residues long.